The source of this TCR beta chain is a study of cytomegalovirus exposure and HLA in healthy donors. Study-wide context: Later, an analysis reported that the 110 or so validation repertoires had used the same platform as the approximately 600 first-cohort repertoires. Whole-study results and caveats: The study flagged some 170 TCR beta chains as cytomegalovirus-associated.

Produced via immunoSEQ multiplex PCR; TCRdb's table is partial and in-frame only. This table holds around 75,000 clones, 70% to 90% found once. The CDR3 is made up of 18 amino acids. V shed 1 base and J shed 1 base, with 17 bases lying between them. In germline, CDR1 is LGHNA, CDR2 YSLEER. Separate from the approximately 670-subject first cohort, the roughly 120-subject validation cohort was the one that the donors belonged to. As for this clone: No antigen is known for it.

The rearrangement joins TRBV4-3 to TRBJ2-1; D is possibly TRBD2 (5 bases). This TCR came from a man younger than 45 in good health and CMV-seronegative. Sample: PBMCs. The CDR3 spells CASSQGTLALRSYNEQFF. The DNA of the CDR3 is TGCGCCAGCAGCCAAGGAACCTTAGCGCTTAGATCCTACAATGAGCAGTTCTTC.